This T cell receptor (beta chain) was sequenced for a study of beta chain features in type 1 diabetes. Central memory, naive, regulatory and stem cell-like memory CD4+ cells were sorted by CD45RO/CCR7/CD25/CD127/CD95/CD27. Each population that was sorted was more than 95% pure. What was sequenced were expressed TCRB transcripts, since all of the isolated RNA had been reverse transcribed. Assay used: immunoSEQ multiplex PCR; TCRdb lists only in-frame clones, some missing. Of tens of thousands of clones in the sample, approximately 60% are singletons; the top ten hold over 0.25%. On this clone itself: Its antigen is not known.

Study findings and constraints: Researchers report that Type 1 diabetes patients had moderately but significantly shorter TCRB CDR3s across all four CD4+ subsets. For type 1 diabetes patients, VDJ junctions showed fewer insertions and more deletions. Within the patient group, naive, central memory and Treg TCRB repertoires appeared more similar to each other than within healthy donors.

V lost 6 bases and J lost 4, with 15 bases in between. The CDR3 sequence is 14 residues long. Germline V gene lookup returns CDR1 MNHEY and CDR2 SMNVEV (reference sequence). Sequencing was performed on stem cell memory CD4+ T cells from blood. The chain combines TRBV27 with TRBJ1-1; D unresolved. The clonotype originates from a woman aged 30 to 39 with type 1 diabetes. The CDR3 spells CASRLTRTSTEAFF. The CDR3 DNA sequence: TGTGCCAGCAGACTAACCCGGACTAGCACTGAAGCTTTCTTT.